This T cell receptor (beta chain) was documented in a study of blood T cell repertoires in COVID-19. Sequencing was performed with immunoSEQ multiplex PCR; in TCRdb, only in-frame clones are kept and a portion is missing. The repertoire holds 84,000 or so clones, with 83% as singletons. The junction had 9 bases not matched to a gene; V was cut back by 5 bases and J by 5 bases. Looked up from germline, CDR1 is SGHNT and CDR2 is YENEEA. The CDR3 contains 15 residues. This clone showed up just a few times. Sequenced sample: peripheral blood. The clonotype comes from a woman of 80 years or more with acute or convalescent COVID-19. The V gene is TRBV11-3, the J gene TRBJ2-5; 9 nucleotides match TRBD1. CDR3 bases: TGTGCCAGCAGCCCCCCCGGGACAGGGAGCGAGACCCAGTACTTC. As protein: CASSPPGTGSETQYF.